This T cell receptor beta chain appears in the sequencing data of a study of a mutant IDH1 vaccine in newly diagnosed glioma. As for the study in general: Among treated patients, around 62% were male and 37.5% female, and mean age was around 40 years. General study points: Shifts in the top peripheral T cell clonotypes seemed unrelated to pseudoprogression.

Trimming shortened V by 8 bases and J by 8 bases, and 9 bases separated the two germline ends. The CDR3 spans 10 residues. Germline CDR1 and CDR2: LNHDA and SQIVND (reference sequence). Measured with immunoSEQ multiplex PCR; TCRdb has only the in-frame clones, and not every one. Among fewer than 65,000 clones listed, about 80% were seen once. This clone is judged medium-sized. The antigen remains unidentified. The time point: week 11, during vaccination. The investigators gave 300 ug of mutant IDH1 20-mer peptide in each vaccine dose, together with topical imiquimod. The V call is TRBV19, the J call TRBJ1-2; D uncertain. The starting material was PBMCs, obtained from a glioma patient whose treatment included an IDH1 peptide vaccine. This clonotype was obtained from a man aged 50 to 60 with glioma. The CDR3 spells CASHLNGYTF. CDR3 nucleotide sequence: TGTGCCAGTCACCTAAACGGCTACACCTTC.